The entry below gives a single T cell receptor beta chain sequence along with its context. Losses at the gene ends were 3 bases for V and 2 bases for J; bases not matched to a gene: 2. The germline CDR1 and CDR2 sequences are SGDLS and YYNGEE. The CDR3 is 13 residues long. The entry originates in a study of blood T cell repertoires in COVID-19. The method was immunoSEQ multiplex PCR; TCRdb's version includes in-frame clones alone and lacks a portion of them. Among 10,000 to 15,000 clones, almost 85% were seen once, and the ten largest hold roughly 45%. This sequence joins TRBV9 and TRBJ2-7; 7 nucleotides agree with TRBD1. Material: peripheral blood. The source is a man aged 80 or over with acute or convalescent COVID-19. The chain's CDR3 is CASSAQGAYEQYF. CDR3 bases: TGTGCCAGCAGCGCCCAGGGGGCCTACGAGCAGTACTTC.